This T cell receptor beta chain was identified during a study of T cells after yellow fever vaccination. Findings and limits, study-wide: Post-booster repertoires contained most primary-vaccination clones again (96% CD4, around 88% CD8).

The germline CDR1 and CDR2 sequences are MNHEY and SMNVEV (reference sequence). The CDR3 sequence is 15 residues long. The V gene lost 7 bases and the J gene lost 4 bases, with 18 bases spanning the gap. Template switching by 5'RACE produced TCR cDNA, adding a universal primer site and UMIs. MiXCR, run by TCRdb on the 5' RACE reads, gives a single entry per CDR3 protein. The sample records around 550,000 distinct CDR3 sequences, around 21% being singletons. A remark on this clonotype: Its specificity is unknown.

The specimen comprised PBMCs, sampled 15 days after the yellow fever booster vaccination. This chain joins TRBV27 and TRBJ2-3, with D maybe TRBD2 (5 bases). The origin of this receptor is a man under 40 who received the YFV17D yellow fever vaccine. The CDR3 DNA is TGTGCCAGCACCCTCGGCGAGCGGAGGTCAGATACGCAGTATTTT. It translates to CASTLGERRSDTQYF.